This T cell receptor beta chain was retrieved from a study of cytomegalovirus exposure and HLA in healthy donors. Study-level findings and limits: Later analysis suggested links between common viral pathogens and several top significant clusters.

In the PCR, 60 Vbeta and 13 Jbeta primers were used. The data were produced by immunoSEQ multiplex PCR, yet TCRdb's version contains in-frame clones alone and is incomplete. The sample holds under 200,000 clones, approximately 80% seen once. Unmatched junction bases numbered 11, after V lost 5 bases and J lost 4 bases. The CDR3 has 16 amino acids. Germline values: CDR1 MDHEN, CDR2 SYDVKM. Among the donors, all were healthy bone marrow donors. In regard to this clone: Its antigen is not identified.

The rearrangement joins TRBV28 to TRBJ1-2; the match to TRBD1 covers 9 bases. The receptor comes from a woman aged 18-30 years in good health and CMV-seronegative. Sequenced input: PBMCs. CDR3 sequence: CASSLSPGQGTYGYTF. The DNA for the CDR3 is TGTGCCAGCAGTCTCTCCCCGGGACAGGGTACCTATGGCTACACCTTC.